This T cell receptor (beta chain) was obtained from a study of cytomegalovirus exposure and HLA in healthy donors. Germline values: CDR1 MGHRA, CDR2 YSYEKL. Deletions cut 4 bases from V and 0 bases from J, with 12 bases between. The CDR3 sequence is 16 residues long. Primers for the PCR totalled 60 Vbeta and 13 Jbeta. Repertoires were generated with immunoSEQ multiplex PCR, while TCRdb's copy carries only in-frame clones and drops some. The top ten hold about 20% of the sample, which has approximately 70,000 clones, about 70% seen once. The sequencing sample was made of PBMCs. This clonotype originated in a young woman in good health and CMV-seropositive. The rearrangement uses TRBV4-1 and TRBJ2-2; tentatively, D is TRBD2 (6 bases). This chain's CDR3 is CASSRNSGANTGELFF. CDR3 sequence (DNA): TGCGCCAGCAGCCGAAATAGCGGAGCGAACACCGGGGAGCTGTTTTTT.